This TCR beta chain emerged from a study of T cell changes during pregnancy in multiple sclerosis. Germline V gene data show CDR1 as SNHLY and CDR2 as FYNNEI. V gave up 2 bases and J gave up 5 bases, with 16 bases separating them. The CDR3 has 15 amino acids. The assay was immunoSEQ multiplex PCR, and TCRdb's table has in-frame clones only and misses some. The repertoire has about 31,000 clones, 80% to 90% of them found once; the top ten carry 8.5% to 10%. The receptor comes from a female donor with multiple sclerosis, enrolled in a pregnancy study. The sequenced sample was CD8+ T cells from peripheral blood mononuclear cells, obtained in the first trimester of pregnancy. The J gene is TRBJ2-7, the V gene TRBV2; possibly TRBD1 for D (5 bases). The CDR3 region is CASSEIWGGEHEQYF. The DNA for the CDR3 is TGTGCCAGCAGTGAAATATGGGGCGGAGAACACGAGCAGTACTTC.